This TCR beta chain was recovered during a study of T cell responses to AZD1222 COVID-19 vaccine. J gave up 2 bases and V 5 bases, and 11 bases lay outside the gene matches. Germline values: CDR1 MNHEY, CDR2 SVGEGT. CDR3 length equals 19 residues. General study points: Mostly white British, mostly female donors; authors suggested clonal diversity may be underestimated. Spike as a whole was targeted by vaccine-associated CD4 TCRs, dominant at 160-218 and 743-854.

Produced via immunoSEQ multiplex PCR; TCRdb's table is partial and in-frame only. Of approximately 150,000 clones in the sample, over 85% were seen once. On this clone: Its target is unknown.

The receptor was isolated from an adult who received the AZD1222 COVID-19 vaccine. Sequences were derived from peripheral blood, sampled 28 days after the second AZD1222 dose. The chain uses TRBV6-2 or TRBV6-3 and TRBJ2-4, with 14 bases fitting TRBD2. This CDR3 reads CASSPGLAGDVVTKNIQYF. As DNA, the CDR3 is TGTGCCAGCAGTCCGGGACTAGCGGGAGACGTTGTAACCAAAAACATTCAGTACTTC.